Presented here are 19 T cell receptor beta chains from one specimen sequenced in a study of siplizumab effects on memory and regulatory T cells. TCRdb's copy holds only in-frame clones and misses some; the assay was immunoSEQ multiplex PCR. The sample shows over 85,000 clones, approximately 92% of them seen only once. Source material: CD4+ T cells sorted from blood. Source of these receptors: a human donor in good health.

This clone came up a few times. The chain uses TRBV9 and TRBJ2-7; D remains unclear. V lost 2 bases, J lost 0 bases, and 6 bases lay in between. Germline values: CDR1 SGDLS, CDR2 YYNGEE. This CDR3 is 13 amino acids long. The CDR3 spells CASSVGSSYEQYF. In nucleotides, the CDR3 is TGTGCCAGCAGCGTCGGCAGCTCCTACGAGCAGTACTTC.

The chain recombines TRBV7-2 with TRBJ1-5, with D unclear. The CDR3 totals 13 residues. V lost 0 bases to trimming and J lost 5 bases, with 5 bases between them. In germline, CDR1 is SGHTA, CDR2 FQGNSA. The CDR3 bases are TGTGCCAGCAGCTTAGCGCGGGATCAGCCCCAGCATTTT. Translation gives CASSLARDQPQHF.

The V and J genes are TRBV2 and TRBJ2-5, with D unclear. From germline, CDR1 is SNHLY and CDR2 FYNNEI. This CDR3 comprises 13 residues. Trimming shortened V by 7 bases and J by 2 bases, and 11 bases separated the two germline ends. DNA of the CDR3: TGTGCCAGCAAGCAGACCGCGCAAGAGACCCAGTACTTC. Protein sequence: CASKQTAQETQYF.

The J gene is TRBJ1-4, the V gene TRBV28; TRBD1 aligns across 7 bases. The J segment lost 6 bases and the V segment lost 4 bases, leaving 11 bases of the junction unmatched. The germline V gene has CDR1 MDHEN and CDR2 SYDVKM. This CDR3 region has 16 residues. The CDR3 nucleotides are TGTGCCAGCAGTTCCCCCCAGACAGGGTGGTATGAAAAACTGTTTTTT. This sequence encodes CASSSPQTGWYEKLFF.

The chain joins TRBV9 to TRBJ2-5, with D perhaps being TRBD1 or TRBD2 (6 bases each). The V gene lost 3 bases and the J gene lost 4 bases, with 16 bases spanning the gap. The germline CDR1 and CDR2 sequences are SGDLS and YYNGEE. This CDR3 has 15 residues. The CDR3 loop is CASSGDLGGLETQYF. The CDR3 nucleotides are TGTGCCAGCAGCGGGGACTTGGGGGGCTTAGAGACCCAGTACTTC.

This sequence joins TRBV5-5 and TRBJ2-3, with D perhaps TRBD2 (5 bases). V dropped 4 bases and J dropped 5 bases, with 14 bases sitting between them. There are 14 residues in the CDR3. Germline V gene data show CDR1 as SGHKS and CDR2 as YYEKEE (reference sequence). CDR3 amino acids: CASSLGGPGDTQYF. CDR3 in DNA: TGTGCCAGCAGCCTGGGCGGGCCGGGAGATACGCAGTATTTT.

The chain carries TRBV10-3 and TRBJ2-2, with TRBD1 matching 8 bases. Germline loops: CDR1 ENHRY, CDR2 SYGVKD. This CDR3 is built from 15 residues. V gave up 4 bases and J gave up 1 base; unmatched junction bases: 2. In DNA, the CDR3 is TGTGCCATCAGTGGTGGGACAGGGAACACCGGGGAGCTGTTTTTT. Encoded protein: CAISGGTGNTGELFF.

V and J are TRBV5-1 and TRBJ2-7; possibly TRBD1 or TRBD2 for D (5 bases each). This CDR3 is built from 15 residues. The V gene lost 0 bases and the J gene lost 5 bases, with 15 bases spanning the gap. CDR1 is SGHRS, CDR2 YFSETQ, per germline. CDR3 nucleotides: TGCGCCAGCAGCTTGGGGGGTGCAGGGACCCACGAGCAGTACTTC. It specifies CASSLGGAGTHEQYF.

The V and J genes are TRBV19 and TRBJ1-1; a possible D gene is TRBD1 (6 bases). Germline CDR1 LNHDA, CDR2 SQIVND (reference sequence). The length of the CDR3 is 14 residues. V was shortened by 7 bases and J by 1 base, with 13 bases between the two germline ends. The CDR3 region has the DNA TGTGCCAGTAAGGCCTCGACAGGGAACACTGAAGCTTTCTTT. Amino acid sequence: CASKASTGNTEAFF.

This chain uses TRBV5-1 with TRBJ1-3, with D tentatively TRBD1 (5 bases). V dropped 0 bases and J dropped 0 bases, with 7 bases sitting between them. Germline-derived CDR1 and CDR2 are SGHRS and YFSETQ. The CDR3 has 15 residues. The CDR3 region is CASSLGGASGNTIYF. In DNA, the CDR3 is TGCGCCAGCAGCTTGGGGGGCGCCTCTGGAAACACCATATATTTT.

The V call is TRBV28, the J call TRBJ2-1; D remains unclear. V gave up 6 bases and J gave up 8 bases, with 14 bases separating them. The CDR3 consists of 13 residues. Germline-derived CDR1 and CDR2 are MDHEN and SYDVKM. This chain's CDR3 is CASRGPSIYEQFF. As DNA, the CDR3 is TGTGCCAGCAGGGGTCCTTCGATCTATGAGCAGTTCTTC. Looking up the rest from reference TRBV28 and TRBJ2-1 gives the full variable domain: DVKVTQSSRYLVKRTGEKVFLECVQDMDHENMFWYRQDPGLGLRLIYFSYDVKMKEKGDIPEGYSVSREKKERFSLILESASTNQTSMYLCASRGPSIYEQFFGPGTRLTVL.

The gene calls are TRBV5-1 and TRBJ1-2; 7 nucleotides agree with TRBD1. The CDR3 extends over 14 amino acids. Germline loops: CDR1 SGHRS, CDR2 YFSETQ. With V trimmed by 0 bases and J by 8 bases, 7 bases remained unmatched. Here the CDR3 reads CASSLEVTGTGYTF. In DNA, the CDR3 is TGCGCCAGCAGCTTGGAGGTGACAGGGACAGGCTACACCTTC.

The chain combines TRBV7-9 with TRBJ2-2; D unclear. CDR3 size: 15 residues. Germline CDR1 reads SEHNR; CDR2 reads FQNEAQ (reference sequence). V was pared by 0 bases and J by 6 bases, with 11 bases between. The CDR3 DNA sequence: TGTGCCAGCAGCTTAGCGTCTAACCTAGCCGGGGAGCTGTTTTTT. It translates to CASSLASNLAGELFF.

This clone has more than one count but fewer than ten. V is TRBV13 and J is TRBJ2-5; TRBD2 matches at 8 bases. V lost 5 bases, J lost 5 bases, and 10 bases stayed unmatched. This CDR3 is 15 amino acids long. Germline V gives CDR1 PRHDT, CDR2 FYEKMQ (reference sequence). The CDR3 is CASSLIGGARETQYF. In DNA form, the CDR3 reads TGTGCCAGCAGCCTAATCGGGGGGGCCCGGGAGACCCAGTACTTC.

The V call is TRBV10-3, the J call TRBJ1-2, with TRBD1 as a possible D gene (6 bases). Deletions cut 4 bases from V and 4 bases from J, with 13 bases between. Germline CDR1 is ENHRY and CDR2 is SYGVKD. CDR3 length: 14 residues. As DNA, the CDR3 is TGTGCCATCAGTGGGTCAACAGGGAGCTATGGCTACACCTTC. Translated: CAISGSTGSYGYTF.

V and J are TRBV11-2 and TRBJ1-1; tentative D call: TRBD1 (5 bases). CDR1 is SGHAT and CDR2 is FQNNGV in the germline V gene. The CDR3 extends over 13 amino acids. Trimming removed 5 bases at V and 5 bases at J, with 12 bases between. This CDR3 reads CASSPGLGTEAFF. CDR3 DNA: TGTGCCAGCAGCCCAGGGTTGGGGACTGAAGCTTTCTTT.

This clone has a single count. V usage is TRBV19 and J usage is TRBJ2-7; TRBD1 matches at 9 bases. V shed 5 bases and J 0 bases; nucleotides not matched to a gene: 5. The germline V gene encodes CDR1 LNHDA and CDR2 SQIVND (reference sequence). There are 15 residues in the CDR3. The DNA for the CDR3 is TGTGCCAGTAGTCTTGGGACAGGGAACTCCTACGAGCAGTACTTC. This sequence encodes CASSLGTGNSYEQYF.

V gene TRBV19 combines with J gene TRBJ2-6; D gene unclear. The CDR3 spans 14 residues. Germline values: CDR1 LNHDA, CDR2 SQIVND (reference sequence). V gave up 5 bases and J gave up 4 bases, with 9 bases separating them. The CDR3 DNA sequence: TGTGCCAGTAGTGACATTTCAGGGGCCAACGTCCTGACTTTC. This sequence encodes CASSDISGANVLTF.

This clone has just one count. The chain recombines TRBV27 with TRBJ2-1; possible D gene TRBD1, 7 bases. The CDR3 extends over 17 amino acids. Germline V lookup: CDR1 MNHEY, CDR2 SMNVEV (reference sequence). V shed 6 bases and J shed 6 bases, with 24 bases lying between them. Written as DNA, the CDR3 is TGTGCCAGCAGGAGGACAGGTCCTATAACGGGGGCCAATGAGCAGTTCTTC. Translation: CASRRTGPITGANEQFF.